This T cell receptor (beta chain) derives from a study of Ad26.COV2.S vaccination and SARS-CoV-2 variants. The wider study: Intramuscular Ad26.COV2.S at 5x10^10 or 1x10^11 viral particles.

TCRdb keeps only in-frame clones here, not all; method: immunoSEQ multiplex PCR. In the table there are hundreds of thousands of clones, around 90% of which are singletons. With V trimmed by 4 bases and J by 8 bases, 10 bases remained unmatched. Germline values: CDR1 SGHTA, CDR2 FQGNSA. This CDR3 spans 15 amino acids. Treatment in this sample: roughly 19 received Ad26.COV2.S at low or high dose, single or two shots; 5 received placebo; per-sample allocation not given. The investigators took samples on day 63 after the first vaccine or placebo injection. The source is a person aged 18-65 years who received the Ad26.COV2.S COVID-19 vaccine or a placebo. The sequenced sample was peripheral blood, obtained in a trial of Ad26.COV2.S vaccine versus placebo. The J gene is TRBJ2-1, the V gene TRBV7-2; 8 positions match TRBD2. The CDR3 loop reads CASSYRGLDGHEQFF. The CDR3 DNA reads as TGTGCCAGCAGCTATAGGGGACTAGATGGGCATGAGCAGTTCTTC.